One sample yielded the 23 T cell receptor beta chains listed below, sequenced in a study of molecular identifiers for immune sequencing clone quantification. A single record per CDR3 protein comes from TCRdb applying MiXCR to the PCR reads. In the table there are approximately 630,000 distinct CDR3 sequences, about 25% of which are singletons. Sequenced input: naive CD8+ T cells from blood, with Jurkat cell RNA spiked in. Specified subset: FACS-sorted CD8+CD4-CCR7+CD45RA+ naive T cells. All receptors derive from a human donor in good health. Some libraries in this study had Jurkat cell RNA spiked in.

The V and J genes are TRBV7-3 and TRBJ2-1; D unresolved. Germline V gene data show CDR1 as SGHTA and CDR2 as FQGTGA. This CDR3 spans 14 amino acids. Trimming took off 1 base at V and 4 bases at J, with 8 bases between the two ends. As DNA, the CDR3 is TGTGCCAGCAGCTTAAGGACCCGGTACAATGAGCAGTTCTTC. Translation: CASSLRTRYNEQFF.

This rearrangement joins TRBV4-1 to TRBJ2-1; 8 nucleotides match TRBD2. Trimming cost V 1 base and J 5 bases; bases outside gene matches: 7. Germline lookup yields CDR1 MGHRA and CDR2 YSYEKL. The CDR3 consists of 16 residues. The CDR3 sequence is CASSQVPLAENNEQFF. The CDR3 nucleotides are TGCGCCAGCAGCCAAGTCCCACTAGCGGAGAACAATGAGCAGTTCTTC.

This clonotype was detected only once. An end of the junction does not agree with germline; a read error may underlie this. J is TRBJ2-7 and V is TRBV7-9, with a weak D call TRBD1 (7 bases). The CDR3 runs 15 residues. The germline CDR1 and CDR2 sequences are SEHNR and FQNEAQ (reference sequence). The CDR3 loop is CASSLGGGGSYEQHF. The CDR3 DNA is TGTGCCAGCAGCTTAGGTGGAGGGGGCTCCTACGAGCAGCACTTC.

This clonotype was observed at least ten times. V gene TRBV3-1 combines with J gene TRBJ2-7, with D possibly TRBD2 on 6 matching bases. Germline V gene lookup returns CDR1 LGHDT and CDR2 YNNKEL (reference sequence). The germline V and J ends were trimmed by 1 base and 5 bases, with 15 bases remaining between them. The CDR3 runs to 15 residues. The DNA for the CDR3 is TGTGCCAGCAGCCAAGGGGCAGGGCCGGGGGACGAGCAGTACTTC. It specifies CASSQGAGPGDEQYF.

This clonotype was counted between two and nine times. The CDR3 nucleotides read TGTGCCAGCGCACTGGCGGGGGTCACAGATACGCAGTATTTT. Its protein is CASALAGVTDTQYF. This sequence joins TRBV11-2 and TRBJ2-3; 7 bases map to TRBD2. The CDR3 length is 14 residues. J was trimmed by 2 bases and V by 8 bases; bases with no gene match: 7. CDR1 SGHAT and CDR2 FQNNGV come from the germline V gene. The full variable domain, in which reference TRBV11-2 and TRBJ2-3 provide the parts outside the CDR3, is EAGVAQSPRYKIIEKRQSVAFWCNPISGHATLYWYQQILGQGPKLLIQFQNNGVVDDSQLPKDRFSAERLKGVDSTLKIQPAKLEDSAVYLCASALAGVTDTQYFGPGTRLTVL.

Points on this clonotype: A much larger clonotype is one base distant, so this may be a read error. The chain employs TRBV2 and TRBJ1-4; D is uncertain. Germline lookup yields CDR1 SNHLY and CDR2 FYNNEI. There are 15 residues in the CDR3. DNA of the CDR3: TGTGCCAGCAGTGAAGGGCCGGCAACTAATGAAAACCTGTTTTTT. The encoded protein is CASSEGPATNENLFF.

At least ten counts were recorded for this clonotype. This sequence joins TRBV19 and TRBJ2-2, with D perhaps matching TRBD1 (5 bases). Per the germline V gene, CDR1 is LNHDA and CDR2 is SQIVND (reference sequence). Trimming stripped 6 bases from V and 3 bases from J, with 14 bases between. The CDR3 totals 15 residues. As DNA, the CDR3 is TGTGCCAGTAGAGATCCAGGGTATGACACCGGGGAGCTGTTTTTT. Translating gives CASRDPGYDTGELFF.

In its sample, this clonotype was seen a few times. The chain uses TRBV20-1 and TRBJ2-1, with 13 bases fitting TRBD2. Trimming removed 7 bases from V and 8 bases from J; junction bases left unmatched: 5. Per germline, CDR1 DFQATT and CDR2 SNEGSKA (reference sequence). The CDR3 has 13 amino acids. The chain's CDR3 is CSGGTSGKDEQFF. The DNA of the CDR3 is TGCAGTGGCGGGACTAGCGGGAAGGATGAGCAGTTCTTC.

This chain's CDR3 is CASSWGDVTETQYF. As DNA, the CDR3 is TGTGCCAGCTCGTGGGGCGACGTTACGGAGACCCAGTACTTC. The genes are TRBV7-2 and TRBJ2-5, with D perhaps matching TRBD1 (5 bases). This CDR3 comprises 14 residues. Trimming stripped 8 bases from V and 5 bases from J, with 18 bases between. CDR1 is SGHTA, CDR2 FQGNSA, per germline.

This clonotype was counted many times. J is TRBJ2-7 and V is TRBV12-3 or TRBV12-4, with a weak D call TRBD2 (5 bases). Trimming removed 1 base at V and 9 bases at J, with 16 bases between. The CDR3 totals 14 residues. The CDR3 loop reads CASSLGTQHPGQYF. The CDR3, as DNA: TGTGCCAGCAGTTTAGGGACTCAACACCCGGGGCAGTACTTC.

This clonotype was observed many times. The junction departs from the called germline gene at one end, perhaps through a read error. CDR3 coding DNA: TGTGCCAGCAGCCCGGACAGCGCCTACGAGCAGTACTTC. This codes for CASSPDSAYEQYF. V gene TRBV5-1 combines with J gene TRBJ2-7; the D gene is possibly TRBD1 (6 bases). Germline values: CDR1 SGHRS, CDR2 YFSETQ. The CDR3 contains 13 residues.

The CDR3 sequence: CASSIGGTAYTEAFF. The CDR3 nucleotides read TGTGCCAGTAGTATAGGGGGGACAGCTTACACTGAAGCTTTCTTT. J is TRBJ1-1 and V is TRBV19; 7 positions agree with TRBD1. The germline V gene has CDR1 LNHDA and CDR2 SQIVND (reference sequence). This CDR3 contains 15 residues. V shed 1 base and J 3 bases; nucleotides not matched to a gene: 5. Drawing the rest from reference TRBV19 and TRBJ1-1, the complete variable domain is DGGITQSPKYLFRKEGQNVTLSCEQNLNHDAMYWYRQDPGQGLRLIYYSQIVNDFQKGDIAEGYSVSREKKESFPLTVTSAQKNPTAFYLCASSIGGTAYTEAFFGQGTRLTVV.

This clonotype was seen only a few times. The CDR3 sequence: CAISEFSGGADEQFF. The CDR3 bases are TGTGCCATCAGTGAGTTTAGCGGGGGGGCGGATGAGCAGTTCTTC. The chain is built from TRBV10-3 and TRBJ2-1, with TRBD2 matching over 11 bases. Trimming cost V 1 base and J 8 bases; bases outside gene matches: 4. The CDR3 consists of 15 residues. Germline V CDR1 and CDR2: ENHRY, SYGVKD.

At least ten counts were recorded for this clonotype. The chain links TRBV5-1 to TRBJ2-3; 7 bases line up with TRBD1. The germline V gene encodes CDR1 SGHRS and CDR2 YFSETQ. This CDR3 has 14 residues. Trimming at V came to 4 bases and at J to 0 bases, leaving 2 bases not matched to a gene. In nucleotides, the CDR3 is TGCGCCAGCAGCGGGGGACAGAGCACAGATACGCAGTATTTT. Translating gives CASSGGQSTDTQYF.

There are many counts of this clonotype. This chain links TRBV7-2 with TRBJ2-1, with 11 bases identical to TRBD2. Germline loops: CDR1 SGHTA, CDR2 FQGNSA. CDR3 length: 17 amino acids. V shed 5 bases, J shed 7 bases, and the junction held 13 bases outside the gene matches. The CDR3 DNA follows: TGTGCCAGCAGCCATCTAGTAGCGGGGGGGCCGGTAAATGAGCAGTTCTTC. Amino acids: CASSHLVAGGPVNEQFF.

This clonotype was seen at least ten times. J is TRBJ1-1 and V is TRBV20-1; D not resolved. The V end lost 5 bases, the J end lost 5 bases, and 9 bases lay between the germline ends. The CDR3 is made up of 11 amino acids. Germline assignment: CDR1 DFQATT and CDR2 SNEGSKA (reference sequence). The DNA of the CDR3 is TGCAGTGCTTATAGGGAGACTGAAGCTTTCTTT. It yields the protein CSAYRETEAFF.

Ten or more counts support this clonotype. J is TRBJ2-3 and V is TRBV27; TRBD2 might be the D (5 bases). The V and J ends lost 3 bases and 0 bases respectively, with 10 bases between them. The CDR3 covers 15 residues. Germline assignment: CDR1 MNHEY and CDR2 SMNVEV (reference sequence). In DNA form, the CDR3 reads TGTGCCAGCAGTTTGGGAGTTCAGAGCACAGATACGCAGTATTTT. This encodes CASSLGVQSTDTQYF.

The chain uses TRBV19 and TRBJ1-5; 10 positions agree with TRBD1. This CDR3 spans 17 amino acids. Trimming removed 1 base from V and 6 bases from J; junction bases left unmatched: 9. Germline CDR1 and CDR2: LNHDA and SQIVND (reference sequence). In DNA form, the CDR3 reads TGTGCCAGTAGTATAGTCCTACCCGGGACAGGGGTTCAGCCCCAGCATTTT. It codes for CASSIVLPGTGVQPQHF.

This clonotype was counted ten times or more. This chain uses TRBV5-1 with TRBJ2-4; 10 bases match TRBD1. With V trimmed by 5 bases and J by 2 bases, 7 bases remained unmatched. CDR1 and CDR2 (germline): SGHRS, YFSETQ. The CDR3 runs 16 residues. The CDR3 region has the DNA TGCGCCAGCAGTCCGACAGGGGGCTCGCCCAAAAACATTCAGTACTTC. It yields the protein CASSPTGGSPKNIQYF.

Many counts were recorded for this clonotype. The rearrangement links TRBV25-1 to TRBJ1-1; TRBD1 matches 8 bases. CDR1 is MGHDK and CDR2 is SYGVNS in the germline V gene. The CDR3 is 16 residues long. V shed 1 base, J shed 0 bases, and the junction held 4 bases outside the gene matches. The CDR3 DNA sequence: TGTGCCAGCAGTGAATTGGGCAGGGGGCTGAACACTGAAGCTTTCTTT. Translating it yields CASSELGRGLNTEAFF.

A few counts support this clonotype. This sequence joins TRBV6-6 and TRBJ1-4; the D gene is possibly TRBD1 (5 bases). Germline lookup yields CDR1 MNHNY and CDR2 SVGAGI (reference sequence). The CDR3 has 14 residues. V was pared by 6 bases and J by 4 bases, with 12 bases between. CDR3: CASRWDGFNEKLFF. The CDR3 DNA reads as TGTGCCAGCAGGTGGGACGGATTTAATGAAAAACTGTTTTTT.

This clonotype was counted between two and nine times. The chain is built from TRBV2 and TRBJ1-4; no definite D call. Germline CDR1 SNHLY, CDR2 FYNNEI. V was pared by 3 bases and J by 0 bases, with 11 bases between. CDR3 length equals 16 residues. Here the CDR3 DNA reads TGTGCCAGCAGTGACCGTTTCGAGGCAACTAATGAAAAACTGTTTTTT. The encoded protein is CASSDRFEATNEKLFF.

This clonotype was recorded many times. The V gene is TRBV27, the J gene TRBJ2-1; 10 bases map to TRBD2. The CDR3 runs 16 residues. Germline CDR1 is MNHEY and CDR2 is SMNVEV (reference sequence). The V gene end was trimmed by 3 bases and the J gene end by 7 bases; junction bases not matched to a gene: 9. CDR3 protein: CASSLLSGRAHNEQFF. CDR3 coding DNA: TGTGCCAGCAGTTTGTTAAGCGGGAGGGCCCATAATGAGCAGTTCTTC.